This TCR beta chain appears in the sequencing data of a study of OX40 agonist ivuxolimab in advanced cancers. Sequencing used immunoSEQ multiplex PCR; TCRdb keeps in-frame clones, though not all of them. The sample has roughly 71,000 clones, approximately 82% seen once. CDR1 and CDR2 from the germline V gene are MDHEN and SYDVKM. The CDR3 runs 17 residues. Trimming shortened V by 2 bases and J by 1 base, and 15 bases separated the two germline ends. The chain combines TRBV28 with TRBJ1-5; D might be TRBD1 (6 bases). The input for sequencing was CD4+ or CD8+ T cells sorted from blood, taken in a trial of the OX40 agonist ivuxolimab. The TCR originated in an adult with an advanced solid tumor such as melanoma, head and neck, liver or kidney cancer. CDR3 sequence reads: CASSLSSAGVSNQPQHF. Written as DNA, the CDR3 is TGTGCCAGCAGTTTAAGTTCTGCAGGGGTAAGCAATCAGCCCCAGCATTTT.